The T cell receptor beta chain under discussion was sequenced for a study of T cells in Graves' hyperthyroidism and ophthalmopathy. The study based diagnoses on clinical symptoms, serum thyroxine and TRAb, thyroid ultrasound and orbital computed tomography. CDR1 is DFQATT, CDR2 SNEGSKA, per germline (reference sequence). This CDR3 has 15 amino acids. The V and J ends lost 3 bases and 4 bases, in that order; junction bases with no gene match: 8. Overall study results and limits: Progression to ophthalmopathy was predicted a median of roughly 6.6 months early.

Note on this clonotype: Antigen: not known.

TCR beta CDR3 sequences were amplified from RNA transcripts. The HTBI primer set drove a first-round RT-PCR of the TCR CDR3. TCRdb re-analysed the multiplex PCR reads in MiXCR, keeping a single row per CDR3 protein. The sample records a few hundred thousand distinct CDR3 sequences, around 46% being singletons. The sample comprised peripheral blood or thyroid tissue (not recorded which). The chain combines TRBV20-1 with TRBJ2-2; 7 nucleotides match TRBD2. The clonotype comes from an adult woman with Graves' disease, either hyperthyroidism or ophthalmopathy (not recorded which). The CDR3 is CSARAGVGITGELFF. CDR3 in DNA: TGCAGTGCTAGGGCGGGGGTTGGAATCACCGGGGAGCTGTTTTTT.